Listed here is a single TCR beta chain. What it binds is unknown. These data come from a study of radiation and T cells in renal cell carcinoma. General study points: Top tumor clonotypes rose in blood 2 weeks post-radiation, then contracted.

TCRdb's copy holds only in-frame clones and misses some; the assay was immunoSEQ multiplex PCR. The sample comprises roughly 130,000 clones, around nine tenths of which are singletons, and 5.8% rests with the top ten. Time point: blood 2 weeks post-SBRT. The treatment here: 15 Gy SBRT to primary tumor, nephrectomy 4 weeks later. Trimming stripped 2 bases from V and 2 bases from J, with 12 bases between. Germline CDR1 reads SGHAT; CDR2 reads FQDESV (reference sequence). This CDR3 has 16 amino acids. V and J are TRBV11-1 and TRBJ1-4, with a possible D match to TRBD1 (5 bases). The input for sequencing was blood, taken from a patient whose treatment included radiotherapy and nephrectomy. This clonotype originated in a woman aged 70-85 years with renal cell carcinoma. CDR3 nucleotides: TGTGCCAGCAGCTTACAGGGTTCTTCGACTAATGAAAAACTGTTTTTT. It specifies CASSLQGSSTNEKLFF.